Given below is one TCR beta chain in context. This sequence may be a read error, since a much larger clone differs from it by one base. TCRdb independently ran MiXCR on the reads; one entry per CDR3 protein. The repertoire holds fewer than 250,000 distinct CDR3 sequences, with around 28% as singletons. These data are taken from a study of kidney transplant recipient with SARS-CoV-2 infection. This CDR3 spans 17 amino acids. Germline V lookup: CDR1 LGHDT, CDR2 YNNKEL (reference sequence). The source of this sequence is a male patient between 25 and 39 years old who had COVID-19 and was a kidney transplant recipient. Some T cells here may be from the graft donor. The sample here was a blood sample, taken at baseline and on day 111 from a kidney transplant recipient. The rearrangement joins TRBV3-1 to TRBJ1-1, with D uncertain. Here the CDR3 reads CASSPRIPISIRTEVFF. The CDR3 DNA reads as TGTGCCAGCAGCCCGAGAATTCCCATTTCAATTCGCACTGAAGTTTTCTTT.